This T cell receptor (beta chain) was found in a study of spatial heterogeneity in lung cancer. Every TCR cDNA molecule carried a tag that served as a unique molecular identifier. TCRdb fed the 5' RACE reads into MiXCR, producing one record per CDR3 protein. The sample contains 7,500 to 10,000 distinct CDR3 sequences, around 15% of which appear only once. Noted time point: sample taken at primary tumor resection. Whole RNA was taken from tumor, nontumor lung or frozen PBMC; it was then sequenced unsorted. The source material was normal lung tissue next to the tumor, sampled at surgery. The source is a male donor with early-stage non-small cell lung cancer.

The CDR3 DNA reads TGTGCCAGCACCTCCGCCCCCGGCCAGGGGGCCGTCACCGGGGAGCTGTTTTTT. Its protein is CASTSAPGQGAVTGELFF. The J gene is TRBJ2-2, the V gene TRBV6-2 or TRBV6-3; 8 bases align to TRBD1. The germline gives CDR1 MNHEY, CDR2 SVGEGT. CDR3 size: 18 residues. Trimming at V came to 7 bases and at J to 4 bases, leaving 17 bases not matched to a gene.